These 19 T cell receptor beta chains were all obtained from the same sample, sequenced in a study of CD8+CD57+ T cells in acquired aplastic anemia. Genomic DNA, serving as template, underwent TCR beta VDJ and CDR3 profiling. TCRdb re-called the reads through MiXCR, storing one row per CDR3 protein. The repertoire holds 200,000 or so distinct CDR3 sequences, with roughly 45% as singletons. Selection for sequencing was limited to patients who had shown CD8+CD57+ cell expansion by flow cytometry. The sample comprised sorted CD4+, CD8+, or CD8+CD57+ T cells (not recorded which) from PBMCs. These receptors originate from a human donor with aplastic anemia.

The sample holds one count of this clonotype. A much larger clone sits a single nucleotide away, making a read error possible. The gene calls are TRBV30 and TRBJ1-5; perhaps TRBD1 as D (6 bases). Germline lookup yields CDR1 GTSNPN and CDR2 SVGIG (reference sequence). V was cut by 0 bases and J by 5 bases, with 11 bases left in between. The CDR3 loop spans 14 amino acids. The CDR3 loop is CAWSVQGVDQPQHF. Here the CDR3 DNA reads TGTGCCTGGAGTGTACAGGGAGTAGATCAGCCCCAGCATTTT. Drawing the rest from reference TRBV30 and TRBJ1-5, the complete variable domain is SQTIHQWPATLVQPVGSPLSLECTVEGTSNPNLYWYRQAAGRGLQLLFYSVGIGQISSEVPQNLSASRPQDRQFILSSKKLLLSDSGFYLCAWSVQGVDQPQHFGDGTRLSIL.

The chain combines TRBV3-1 with TRBJ1-3; D is unresolved. V dropped 0 bases and J dropped 4 bases, with 4 bases sitting between them. CDR3 length equals 13 residues. Germline lookup yields CDR1 LGHDT and CDR2 YNNKEL (reference sequence). DNA of the CDR3: TGTGCCAGCAGCCAAGAGGAGGGAAACACCATATATTTT. Protein: CASSQEEGNTIYF. Full variable domain (missing parts from reference TRBV3-1 and TRBJ1-3): DTAVSQTPKYLVTQMGNDKSIKCEQNLGHDTMYWYKQDSKKFLKIMFSYNNKELIINETVPNRFSPKSPDKAHLNLHINSLELGDSAVYFCASSQEEGNTIYFGEGSWLTVV.

Concerning this clonotype itself: A much larger clone differs from this one at a single base, so this may be a read error. The chain combines TRBV15 with TRBJ2-7, with D possibly being TRBD1 (6 bases). CDR1 and CDR2 from the germline V gene are LNHNV and YYDKDF (reference sequence). The CDR3 spans 17 residues. CDR3 amino acids: CATSRDPGPGVTYEQHF. The CDR3 bases are TGTGCCACCAGCAGAGATCCGGGTCCAGGGGTTACCTACGAGCAGCACTTC.

The V and J genes are TRBV6-5 and TRBJ2-7; D gene unclear. Germline assignment: CDR1 MNHEY and CDR2 SVGAGI. This CDR3 spans 14 amino acids. Trimming stripped 0 bases from V and 1 base from J, with 7 bases between. The CDR3 spells CASSYSGPSYEQYF. CDR3 bases: TGTGCCAGCAGTTACTCCGGGCCTTCCTACGAGCAGTACTTC.

The rearrangement uses TRBV19 and TRBJ1-4; no clear D gene. Looked up from germline, CDR1 is LNHDA and CDR2 is SQIVND (reference sequence). V was shortened by 6 bases and J by 7 bases, with 6 bases between the two germline ends. CDR3 size: 11 residues. The CDR3: CASSNIEKLFF. The DNA for the CDR3 is TGTGCCAGTAGCAACATTGAAAAACTGTTTTTT.

The chain joins TRBV19 to TRBJ2-7; D remains unclear. The CDR3 runs 11 residues. With 6 bases removed from V and 3 bases from J, the gap between germline ends came to 6 bases. CDR1 and CDR2 (germline): LNHDA, SQIVND (reference sequence). This CDR3 reads CASSPGYEQYF. The DNA for the CDR3 is TGTGCCAGTAGCCCGGGCTACGAGCAGTACTTC.

This clonotype was recorded many times. This chain joins TRBV7-7 and TRBJ2-2; D may be TRBD1 (6 bases). The germline V gene has CDR1 SSHAT and CDR2 FNYEAQ (reference sequence). The CDR3 consists of 16 residues. The germline V and J ends were trimmed by 5 bases and 6 bases, with 19 bases remaining between them. CDR3 region: CASSAAGQGISGELFF. The CDR3 bases are TGTGCCAGCAGCGCCGCCGGCCAGGGGATATCCGGGGAGCTGTTTTTT.

The rearrangement joins TRBV6-1 to TRBJ2-7; D possibly corresponds to TRBD2 (7 bases). Deletions cut 2 bases from V and 6 bases from J, with 11 bases between. The CDR3 has 13 amino acids. CDR1 and CDR2 from the germline V gene are MNHNS and SASEGT. The CDR3: CASSELAGAEQYF. Here the CDR3 DNA reads TGTGCCAGCAGTGAATTGGCGGGGGCCGAGCAGTACTTC.

This clonotype was seen a handful of times. This sequence joins TRBV19 and TRBJ1-1; TRBD1 aligns across 9 bases. V lost 5 bases, J lost 4 bases, and 5 bases stayed unmatched. Germline V gene lookup returns CDR1 LNHDA and CDR2 SQIVND (reference sequence). The CDR3 consists of 14 residues. CDR3 bases: TGTGCCAGTAGTGTACGGGACAGGGCCACTGAAGCTTTCTTT. It specifies CASSVRDRATEAFF.

The chain uses TRBV25-1 and TRBJ1-5; the match to TRBD1 covers 8 bases. The CDR3 spans 15 residues. Trimming removed 5 bases from V and 7 bases from J; junction bases left unmatched: 10. Germline CDR1 and CDR2: MGHDK and SYGVNS. The CDR3 DNA sequence: TGTGCCAGCAGTACACTGGACAGGGATTACCAGCCCCAGCATTTT. Its translation is CASSTLDRDYQPQHF.

Regarding this clonotype: A much larger clonotype is one base distant, so this may be a read error. The J gene is TRBJ2-5, the V gene TRBV5-1; D possibly corresponds to TRBD2 (5 bases). Trimming pared 9 bases from V and 4 bases from J, leaving 19 bases between. Germline CDR1 SGHRS, CDR2 YFSETQ. The CDR3 is 14 amino acids. As DNA, the CDR3 is TGCGCCACCAGGAGCGGCGTAGTAGGAGAGACCCAGTACTTC. Translated, it gives CATRSGVVGETQYF.

The V and J genes are TRBV2 and TRBJ1-5, with D unclear. Germline assignment: CDR1 SNHLY and CDR2 FYNNEI. This CDR3 is 14 amino acids long. V shed 5 bases and J shed 1 base, with 9 bases lying between them. As DNA, the CDR3 is TGTGCCAGCAGTCAACAATCAAGCAATCAGCCCCAGCATTTT. This sequence encodes CASSQQSSNQPQHF.

As to this clonotype: A read error may explain this, as a much larger clone is one base away. The V call is TRBV5-4, the J call TRBJ1-4, with D tentatively TRBD1 (6 bases). Germline loops: CDR1 SGHNT, CDR2 YYREEE (reference sequence). The CDR3 is 15 residues long. Trimming shortened V by 4 bases and J by 6 bases, and 16 bases separated the two germline ends. Here the CDR3 reads CASSTTGAMDEKLFF. The CDR3 bases are TGTGCCAGCAGCACGACAGGCGCCATGGATGAAAAACTGTTTTTT.

This clonotype was detected many times. V usage is TRBV7-3 and J usage is TRBJ2-1, with D possibly matching TRBD2 (5 bases). The CDR3 contains 13 residues. Between the trimmed V and J ends, which lost 4 bases and 7 bases, there was a span of 11 bases. From germline, CDR1 is SGHTA and CDR2 FQGTGA. Here the CDR3 reads CASSSVGGNEQFF. CDR3 in DNA: TGTGCCAGCAGCTCAGTTGGCGGGAATGAGCAGTTCTTC.

V is TRBV29-1 and J is TRBJ2-7; 8 nucleotides match TRBD1. In germline, CDR1 is SQVTM, CDR2 ANQGSEA. Trimming cost V 7 bases and J 3 bases; bases outside gene matches: 2. The CDR3 extends over 11 amino acids. The CDR3 region is CSGGQGYEQYF. CDR3 DNA: TGCAGCGGCGGACAGGGCTACGAGCAGTACTTC.

In this sample, this clonotype turned up many times. The CDR3 carries no conserved terminal phenylalanine or tryptophan, so it likely arises from a read error. The DNA is omitted, as the CDR3 cannot be located on it reliably, and the CDR3 follows TCRdb's listing. The gene calls are TRBV2 and TRBJ1-1. The germline CDR1 and CDR2 sequences are SNHLY and FYNNEI. Both ends counted, the CDR3 spans 10 residues. The CDR3 reads CASTEYDPSI.

The rearrangement links TRBV20-1 to TRBJ2-7; weak D call: TRBD1 (5 bases). There are 16 residues in the CDR3. V was trimmed by 2 bases and J by 7 bases, leaving 24 bases between them. Looked up from germline, CDR1 is DFQATT and CDR2 is SNEGSKA (reference sequence). The CDR3 reads CSARRGLLNSYSEQYF. CDR3 coding DNA: TGCAGTGCTAGAAGGGGCCTCCTTAACTCCTACAGTGAGCAGTACTTC.

Details on this clonotype: This may be a read error, as it is one base from a much larger clone. The conserved closing phenylalanine or tryptophan is absent in this CDR3, likely reflecting a read error. The V gene is TRBV5-1, the J gene TRBJ2-2; 7 bases agree with TRBD1. This CDR3 has 18 residues. In germline, CDR1 is SGHRS, CDR2 YFSETQ. The ends lost 2 bases at V and 5 bases at J; junction bases unmatched: 15. This CDR3 reads CASSLDQGDIFGTGELFL. CDR3 in DNA: TGCGCCAGCAGCTTAGACCAGGGGGACATTTTTGGGACCGGGGAGCTGTTTCTT.

The chain uses TRBV7-3 and TRBJ1-1; no clear D. This CDR3 is built from 13 residues. Germline V CDR1 and CDR2: SGHTA, FQGTGA. V was shortened by 1 base and J by 4 bases, with 7 bases between the two germline ends. The CDR3 protein is CASSLSGSTEAFF. The CDR3 nucleotides are TGTGCCAGCAGCTTAAGCGGGAGCACTGAAGCTTTCTTT.